This T cell receptor beta chain emerged from a study of blood T cells in healthy people across ages. The sample holds a few counts of this clonotype. With a J-beta primer mix and a sample-barcoded 5' primer, a second PCR ran about 7 to 12 cycles. Every sample gave at least 3 million paired-end reads containing CDR3. In TCRdb, the 5' RACE reads were re-called with MiXCR into one record per CDR3 protein. The sample shows approximately 940,000 distinct CDR3 sequences, roughly 52% of them seen only once. Sequenced: blood. This receptor was obtained from a man in his thirties or forties in good health.

DNA of the CDR3: TGTGCCAGCTCCGTAGCGGGGGGGCCAACAGATACGCAGTATTTT. It encodes CASSVAGGPTDTQYF. This chain joins TRBV18 and TRBJ2-3; TRBD2 aligns across 11 bases. CDR1 and CDR2 from the germline V gene are KGHSH and LQKENI. The CDR3 contains 15 residues. V lost 6 bases and J lost 3; bases outside the gene matches: 5.